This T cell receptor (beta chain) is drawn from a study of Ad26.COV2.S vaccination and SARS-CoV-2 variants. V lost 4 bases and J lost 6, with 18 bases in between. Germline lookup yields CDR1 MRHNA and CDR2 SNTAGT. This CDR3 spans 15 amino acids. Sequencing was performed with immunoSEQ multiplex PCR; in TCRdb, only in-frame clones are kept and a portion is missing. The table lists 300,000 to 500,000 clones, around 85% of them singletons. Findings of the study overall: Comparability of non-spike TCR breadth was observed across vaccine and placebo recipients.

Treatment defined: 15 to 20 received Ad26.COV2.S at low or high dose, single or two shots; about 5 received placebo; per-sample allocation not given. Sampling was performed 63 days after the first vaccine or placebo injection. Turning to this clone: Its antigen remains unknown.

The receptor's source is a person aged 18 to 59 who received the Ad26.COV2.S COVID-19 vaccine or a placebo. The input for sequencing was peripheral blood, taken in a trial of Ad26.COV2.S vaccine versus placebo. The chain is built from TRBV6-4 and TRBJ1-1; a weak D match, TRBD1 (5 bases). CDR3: CASSGARLGRPEAFF. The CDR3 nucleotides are TGTGCCAGCAGTGGCGCCCGGCTGGGGCGGCCTGAAGCTTTCTTT.